This is a list of T cell receptor beta chains from one sample in a study of cytomegalovirus exposure and HLA in healthy donors. The method was immunoSEQ multiplex PCR; TCRdb's version includes in-frame clones alone and lacks a portion of them. The table has 300,000 or so clones, approximately 86% seen once; the top ten hold over 0.9%. The sequencing input was PBMCs. The receptors originated from a man aged 25 to 45 in good health and CMV-seronegative. Both conserved end residues are part of each CDR3. A D gene is named only where the DNA matches it firmly. Only part of the rows carry a size: once, few, many, or a class if the clone is expanded.

j_gene | v_gene | d_gene | abundance | CDR3nt | CDR3aa
TRBJ2-4 | TRBV7-8 | TRBD1 | NA | TGTGCCAGCAGTCCAGGGGGTAGGAGTAATTACATTCAGTACTTC | CASSPGGRSNYIQYF
TRBJ1-1 | TRBV2 | NA | NA | TGTGCCAGCAGGGGCGTGAGAATGAACACTGAAGCTTTCTTT | CASRGVRMNTEAFF
TRBJ1-2 | TRBV18 | NA | once | TGTGCCAGCTCACCATCGCGGGAAGTCTATGGCTACACCTTC | CASSPSREVYGYTF
TRBJ1-1 | TRBV10-3 | TRBD1 | NA | TGTGCCATCAGGCCACAGGGGTTAACTGAAGCTTTCTTT | CAIRPQGLTEAFF
TRBJ2-7 | TRBV15 | NA | NA | TGTGCCACCAGCAACCCTAGGGGGGGGAGCCTCTCCTACGAGCAGTACTTC | CATSNPRGGSLSYEQYF
TRBJ1-1 | TRBV5-1 | NA | NA | TGCGCCAGCAGCTTGAGGGTTGAGACAGCTGAAGCTTTCTTT | CASSLRVETAEAFF
TRBJ2-5 | TRBV30 | NA | once | TGTGCCTGGAGTGTAACCAGGGGCCAAGAGACCCAGTACTTC | CAWSVTRGQETQYF
TRBJ2-7 | TRBV5-1 | NA | NA | TGCGCCAGCAGCTTGGGTCGGTCCTCCTACGAGCAGTACTTC | CASSLGRSSYEQYF
TRBJ2-3 | TRBV5-4 | NA | NA | TGTGCCAGCAGCTTCACTGCCTCCCCCGTGAATACGCAGTATTTT | CASSFTASPVNTQYF
TRBJ2-6 | TRBV18 | NA | NA | TGTGCCAGCTCACCACCGCCGTCTAGGGCCAACGTCCTGACTTTC | CASSPPPSRANVLTF
TRBJ2-3 | TRBV4-3 | NA | once | TGCGCCAGCAGCCGGGCGACAGCCAGCACAGATACGCAGTATTTT | CASSRATASTDTQYF
TRBJ2-7 | TRBV19 | NA | NA | TGTGCCAGTAGTCCCCCGGGTAGCCTCCAGCAGTACTTC | CASSPPGSLQQYF
TRBJ1-2 | TRBV13 | TRBD1 | NA | TGTGCCAGCAGCAAGGACAGGGGGCTGTATGGCTACACCTTC | CASSKDRGLYGYTF
TRBJ2-2 | TRBV2 | TRBD2 | few | TGTGCCAGCGGACTAGCGGGGGCCTCGCGGACCGGGGAGCTGTTTTTT | CASGLAGASRTGELFF
TRBJ1-1 | TRBV10-2 | TRBD1 | NA | TGCGCCAGCCACGGGACAGGGTTCACTGAAGCTTTCTTT | CASHGTGFTEAFF
TRBJ1-5 | TRBV6-5 | NA | NA | TGTGCCAGCAGAAAGGGCAGGGGCAATCAGCCCCAGCATTTT | CASRKGRGNQPQHF
TRBJ1-4 | TRBV6-1 | NA | NA | TGTGCCAGCAGTGAATGGGGAGATAATGAAAAACTGTTTTTT | CASSEWGDNEKLFF
TRBJ2-1 | TRBV7-8 | TRBD1 | NA | TGTGCCAGCAGCTTATACTCCGTGCCAGGGGGCGCGAATGAGCAGTTCTTC | CASSLYSVPGGANEQFF
TRBJ2-5 | TRBV6-1 | TRBD1 | NA | TGTGCCAGCAGTGAAGGACAGGGTGGGTTACAGACCCAGTACTTC | CASSEGQGGLQTQYF
TRBJ1-1 | TRBV29-1 | NA | NA | TGCAGCGTTGAACAGGCGAACACTGAAGCTTTCTTT | CSVEQANTEAFF
TRBJ2-1 | TRBV29-1 | TRBD1 | NA | TGCAGCGTGCATGGGGGACAGGGGACCCCGGTCTCCTACAATGAGCAGTTCTTC | CSVHGGQGTPVSYNEQFF
TRBJ1-1 | TRBV5-1 | NA | NA | TGCGCCAGCAGTCAATGGCCGGGATACACTGAAGCTTTCTTT | CASSQWPGYTEAFF
TRBJ2-3 | TRBV4-3 | NA | NA | TGCGCCAGCAGCCAAGTGAGCTCAGGGGATACGCAGTATTTT | CASSQVSSGDTQYF
TRBJ2-7 | TRBV6-6 | NA | NA | TGTGCCAGCACCCACGGGGAGGGGGGAAGTAAATACGAGCAGTACTTC | CASTHGEGGSKYEQYF
TRBJ2-5 | TRBV7-9 | TRBD2 | NA | TGTGCCAGCAGATCCTCCAGACTAGCGGATCAAGAGACCCAGTACTTC | CASRSSRLADQETQYF
TRBJ1-2 | TRBV6-1 | NA | NA | TGTGCCAGCAGTGAAGAGTCAGCTAACTATGGCTACACCTTC | CASSEESANYGYTF
TRBJ1-5 | TRBV7-8 | NA | NA | TGTGCCAGCAGCTTTTCAGGGGCCAATCAGCCCCAGCATTTT | CASSFSGANQPQHF
TRBJ2-7 | TRBV21-1 | NA | once | TGTGCCAGCAGCAAAACGCTCTGGGGGACAGGGTTTGATGAGCAGTACTTC | CASSKTLWGTGFDEQYF
TRBJ2-2 | TRBV2 | TRBD1 | NA | TGTGCCACTAACGCGGGACAGGGGAGGTTGAGCACCGGGGAGCTGTTTTTT | CATNAGQGRLSTGELFF
TRBJ1-1 | TRBV18 | NA | once | TGTGCCAGCTCCCAGACGCGGGCTTTAGGCACTGAAGCTTTCTTT | CASSQTRALGTEAFF
TRBJ1-2 | TRBV6-4 | TRBD1 | NA | TGTGCCAGCAGTCCGGACAGGGAGAACTATGGCTACACCTTC | CASSPDRENYGYTF
TRBJ2-2 | TRBV5-4 | TRBD2 | NA | TGTGCCAGCAGCACCCCCGGGACTACCTTAACCGGGGAGCTGTTTTTT | CASSTPGTTLTGELFF
TRBJ1-5 | TRBV5-5 | TRBD1 | NA | TGTGCCAGCAGCTTGGGCGGGACAGGGAATCAGCCCCAGCATTTT | CASSLGGTGNQPQHF
TRBJ2-3 | TRBV7-9 | TRBD1 | NA | TGTGCCAGCAGCTCACCTCTGGACAGGGAGGACCTCTTCACAGATACGCAGTATTTT | CASSSPLDREDLFTDTQYF
TRBJ1-2 | TRBV11-2 | TRBD1 | NA | TGTGCCAGCAGCTTCGGGGACAGGGGGCGGGCTGGCTACACCTTC | CASSFGDRGRAGYTF
TRBJ2-7 | TRBV6-5 | NA | NA | TGTGCCAGCAGTTACTCGAGGATCTACGAGCAGTACTTC | CASSYSRIYEQYF
TRBJ2-7 | TRBV2 | TRBD1 | NA | TGTGCCAGCAGTGGAACTGGACAGGTCAGCTCCTACGAGCAGTACTTC | CASSGTGQVSSYEQYF
TRBJ1-1 | TRBV29-1 | NA | NA | TGCAGCGTTGCCGGGACATCAACTGGACCCACTGAAGCTTTCTTT | CSVAGTSTGPTEAFF
TRBJ2-3 | TRBV6-4 | NA | many | TGTGCCAGCAGCGCGAGCCGGGGGAGCACAGATACGCAGTATTTT | CASSASRGSTDTQYF
TRBJ2-4 | TRBV5-1 | TRBD2 | NA | TGCGCCAGCAGCCACTCGGGTACTAGCGGGGGGACGGCCAAAAACATTCAGTACTTC | CASSHSGTSGGTAKNIQYF
TRBJ2-3 | TRBV9 | NA | NA | TGTGCCAGCAGCGCGAGAGGCACGATGAGGGTTGGGGAGTATTTT | CASSARGTMRVGEYF
TRBJ1-3 | TRBV5-3 | TRBD1 | NA | TGTGCCAGAAGCTTGGGACAGGGACCGGCGAAGGTGGGGGACACCATATATTTT | CARSLGQGPAKVGDTIYF
TRBJ2-1 | TRBV5-1 | TRBD1 | NA | TGCGCCAGCAGCTCTCCGGGACAGCAAACACCTTTGGCCTATTATGAGCAGTTCTTC | CASSSPGQQTPLAYYEQFF
TRBJ2-1 | TRBV14 | NA | NA | TGTGCCAGCAGCCAGACCGGACAGATAAGAACTCCTAATGAGCAGTTCTTC | CASSQTGQIRTPNEQFF
TRBJ2-5 | TRBV7-8 | NA | NA | TGTGCCAGCAGCTACCCAGCGGGTCCCGTCGAGACCCAGTACTTC | CASSYPAGPVETQYF
TRBJ1-1 | TRBV6-5 | NA | NA | TGTGCCAGCAGTTACTCGTCCCAGGGGACGAACACTGAAGCTTTCTTT | CASSYSSQGTNTEAFF
TRBJ2-5 | TRBV11-1 | TRBD2 | NA | TGTGCCAGCAGCTTAGCTTGGACTAGCTCCCAAGAGACCCAGTACTTC | CASSLAWTSSQETQYF
TRBJ2-3 | TRBV19 | TRBD1 | NA | TGTGCCAGTAGTATTAACTTCCGGGACAGGGGGTCGGATTTT | CASSINFRDRGSDF
TRBJ2-2 | TRBV4-3 | NA | few | TGCGCCAGCAGTCGTGACTCATCCACGGGCGGGGAGCTGTTTTTT | CASSRDSSTGGELFF
TRBJ2-5 | TRBV7-2 | TRBD1 | NA | TGTGCCAGCAGCTTGGGGAAAAGGACAGGGCCCCAGGCGGAGACCCAGTACTTC | CASSLGKRTGPQAETQYF
TRBJ1-1 | TRBV19 | NA | NA | TGTGCCAGTAGTCCCGCGGCGGGAGGGAGGAGGAACACTGAAGCTTTCTTT | CASSPAAGGRRNTEAFF
TRBJ2-1 | TRBV20-1 | NA | NA | TGCAGTGCTAGACCCAGAAATGAGCAGTTCTTC | CSARPRNEQFF
TRBJ1-1 | TRBV6-5 | NA | NA | TGTGCCAGCAGTCAGGTACTCGGAGGTGAGACTGAAGCTTTCTTT | CASSQVLGGETEAFF
TRBJ1-6 | TRBV6-4 | NA | once | TGTGCCAGCAGTGACCTAGGTTCCTATAATTCACCCCTCCACTTT | CASSDLGSYNSPLHF
TRBJ2-3 | TRBV27 | TRBD2 | NA | TGTGCCAGCAGTTTAGGAGGACTAGCGGGGGGCTTTAACACAGATACGCAGTATTTT | CASSLGGLAGGFNTDTQYF
TRBJ2-6 | TRBV10-2 | NA | NA | TGCGCCAGCAGGTTCACCAGGGCGCAGTCGGGGGCCAACGTCCTGACTTTC | CASRFTRAQSGANVLTF
TRBJ1-2 | TRBV5-1 | NA | NA | TGCGCCAGCAGCTTGGGGCAGGCCTTCGACTATGGCTACACCTTC | CASSLGQAFDYGYTF
TRBJ1-1 | TRBV4-3 | NA | NA | TGCGCCAGCAGCCAAGCCGGGGTTAAAGGTGAAGCTTTCTTT | CASSQAGVKGEAFF
TRBJ1-2 | TRBV11-2 | NA | NA | TGTGCCAGCAGCTTAGGCGAGAGAAGCTATGGCTACACCTTC | CASSLGERSYGYTF